The rows below give T cell receptor beta chains drawn from one sample of a study of cytomegalovirus exposure and HLA in healthy donors. Profiled with immunoSEQ multiplex PCR; TCRdb holds only in-frame clones, not every one. The sample includes approximately 170,000 clones, less than 80% of them seen just once. The sample consisted of PBMCs. These receptors were collected from a female donor in good health and CMV-seronegative. Both conserved end residues are part of each CDR3. The D gene is left open where the match is weak. Clone sizes are given selectively: once, few, many, or a class where the clone is expanded.

CDR3 length	clone size	V gene	J gene	D gene	CDR3 protein	CDR3 DNA
14	-	TRBV19	TRBJ1-1	TRBD1	CASRETGGLTEAFF	TGTGCCAGTAGAGAAACAGGGGGCTTGACTGAAGCTTTCTTT
15	few	TRBV4-1	TRBJ1-4	-	CASSQDGQTGEKLFF	TGCGCCAGCAGCCAGGACGGACAGACGGGGGAAAAACTGTTTTTT
17	-	TRBV7-2	TRBJ2-3	TRBD2	CASSLGGRVKYTDTQYF	TGTGCCAGCAGCTTAGGGGGGAGGGTTAAATACACAGATACGCAGTATTTT
19	once	TRBV2	TRBJ1-4	TRBD1	CASSDRRKIHRGQDEKLFF	TGTGCCAGCAGTGACAGAAGGAAAATTCACAGGGGGCAGGATGAAAAACTGTTTTTT
14	-	TRBV7-9	TRBJ1-6	-	CASSFFARGSPLHF	TGTGCCAGCAGCTTTTTCGCCAGGGGTTCACCCCTCCACTTT
12	-	TRBV29-1	TRBJ2-5	-	CSVAGNQETQYF	TGCAGCGTCGCAGGTAACCAAGAGACCCAGTACTTC
17	few	TRBV5-6	TRBJ2-3	-	CASSLGMGLGSTDTQYF	TGTGCCAGCAGCTTGGGTATGGGGCTCGGCAGCACAGATACGCAGTATTTT
15	-	TRBV9	TRBJ2-2	-	CASSVVPSVARELFF	TGTGCCAGCAGCGTAGTGCCTAGCGTGGCCCGGGAGCTGTTTTTT
15	-	TRBV14	TRBJ2-7	TRBD1	CASSQTLGQSYEQYF	TGTGCCAGCAGCCAAACTCTGGGACAGTCCTACGAGCAGTACTTC
12	-	TRBV29-1	TRBJ2-7	-	CSVALSGYEQYF	TGCAGCGTTGCCCTATCGGGGTACGAGCAGTACTTC
17	-	TRBV4-3	TRBJ2-2	TRBD2	CASSQDWSGRANGELFF	TGCGCCAGCAGCCAAGATTGGAGCGGGAGGGCCAACGGGGAGCTGTTTTTT
17	-	TRBV5-8	TRBJ2-4	-	CASSFELVRGAKNIQYF	TGTGCCAGCAGCTTCGAGTTGGTCCGAGGGGCCAAAAACATTCAGTACTTC
13	-	TRBV7-2	TRBJ2-3	-	CASSLTWSDTQYF	TGTGCCAGCAGCTTAACATGGTCAGATACGCAGTATTTT
15	-	TRBV5-4	TRBJ2-1	TRBD2	CASSLIGGAYNEQFF	TGTGCCAGCAGCTTAATCGGGGGGGCCTACAATGAGCAGTTCTTC
13	-	TRBV6-5	TRBJ1-5	-	CASRARRNQPQHF	TGTGCCAGCAGAGCTAGGCGTAATCAGCCCCAGCATTTT
15	-	TRBV6-5	TRBJ1-2	-	CASSYSSGHAYGYTF	TGTGCCAGCAGTTACTCTTCGGGACATGCCTATGGCTACACCTTC
12	-	TRBV29-1	TRBJ1-1	TRBD1	CSVGGQGHVAFF	TGCAGCGTTGGGGGACAGGGGCATGTAGCTTTCTTT
17	-	TRBV5-1	TRBJ2-6	TRBD1	CASSLSGQGAGANVLTF	TGCGCCAGCAGCTTAAGTGGACAGGGGGCTGGGGCCAACGTCCTGACTTTC
15	-	TRBV7-8	TRBJ2-2	TRBD1	CASSLGDRVIGELFF	TGTGCCAGCAGCTTAGGGGACAGGGTCATCGGGGAGCTGTTTTTT
17	-	TRBV7-9	TRBJ1-1	-	CASSLVGGWGRNTEAFF	TGTGCCAGCAGCTTAGTTGGGGGTTGGGGGCGGAACACTGAAGCTTTCTTT
13	-	TRBV29-1	TRBJ2-7	-	CSVEDRAALEQYF	TGCAGCGTTGAAGATCGAGCGGCGCTCGAACAGTACTTC
19	-	TRBV7-6	TRBJ2-3	-	CASSLGGLWRPGHADTQYF	TGTGCCAGCAGCTTAGGGGGCCTTTGGCGCCCCGGCCATGCAGATACGCAGTATTTT
13	once	TRBV27	TRBJ2-7	-	CASRPLSSYEQYF	TGTGCCAGCAGACCACTGAGCTCCTACGAGCAGTACTTC
13	-	TRBV5-5	TRBJ2-5	-	CASCLGQGETQYF	TGTGCCAGCTGCCTGGGGCAGGGAGAGACCCAGTACTTC
15	-	TRBV28	TRBJ1-5	TRBD1	CASSLPGGGNQPQHF	TGTGCCAGCAGTTTACCAGGGGGCGGCAATCAGCCCCAGCATTTT
14	few	TRBV30	TRBJ1-1	-	CAWETGQTNTEAFF	TGTGCCTGGGAGACTGGACAGACGAACACTGAAGCTTTCTTT
15	-	TRBV12-5	TRBJ2-3	TRBD2	CASGTSGPSTDTQYF	TGTGCTAGTGGGACTAGCGGACCTAGCACAGATACGCAGTATTTT
14	once	TRBV13	TRBJ2-7	TRBD1	CASSLTGQSYEQYF	TGTGCCAGCAGCTTGACAGGGCAATCCTACGAGCAGTACTTC
16	-	TRBV7-8	TRBJ2-7	TRBD2	CASSLLLAGASYEQYF	TGTGCCAGCAGCCTCCTACTAGCGGGGGCCAGCTACGAGCAGTACTTC
15	once	TRBV7-2	TRBJ2-5	TRBD2	CASSLEGLARETQYF	TGTGCCAGCAGCTTAGAAGGACTAGCGAGGGAGACCCAGTACTTC
15	few	TRBV18	TRBJ1-5	TRBD1	CASSPETGPNQPQHF	TGTGCCAGCTCACCAGAGACAGGGCCTAATCAGCCCCAGCATTTT
18	-	TRBV7-6	TRBJ1-2	TRBD1	CASSFPEDRGEADSGYTF	TGTGCCAGCAGCTTCCCCGAGGACAGGGGGGAAGCGGACTCTGGCTACACCTTC
13	few	TRBV6-6	TRBJ1-1	-	CASSYTENTEAFF	TGTGCCAGCAGTTACACAGAGAACACTGAAGCTTTCTTT
16	once	TRBV7-8	TRBJ2-2	-	CASSLGAGLNTGELFF	TGTGCCAGCAGCTTAGGGGCGGGGCTTAACACCGGGGAGCTGTTTTTT
16	-	TRBV27	TRBJ2-7	TRBD2	CASSFSLAADTYEQYF	TGTGCCAGCAGTTTCTCACTAGCGGCCGACACCTACGAGCAGTACTTC
14	few	TRBV7-9	TRBJ2-1	TRBD2	CASSHSGGVNEQFF	TGTGCCAGCAGCCACAGCGGGGGGGTCAATGAGCAGTTCTTC
15	-	TRBV5-6	TRBJ2-5	TRBD2	CASSLVPAGRLNQYF	TGTGCCAGCAGCTTGGTGCCAGCGGGAAGGCTCAACCAGTACTTC
16	-	TRBV9	TRBJ2-3	TRBD2	CASSPRTSGDGDTQYF	TGTGCCAGCAGCCCGAGGACTAGCGGGGACGGAGATACGCAGTATTTT
15	-	TRBV6-1	TRBJ1-2	TRBD1	CASSPGGQGEKGYTF	TGTGCCAGCAGCCCAGGGGGACAGGGGGAAAAAGGCTACACCTTC
15	once	TRBV6-5	TRBJ2-2	TRBD2	CASTSGSGYTGELFF	TGTGCCAGCACTAGCGGGAGTGGTTACACCGGGGAGCTGTTTTTT